This record covers a single T cell receptor (beta chain). The data were produced by immunoSEQ multiplex PCR, yet TCRdb's version contains in-frame clones alone and is incomplete. The sample gives tens of thousands of clones, around 80% of which show up once; about an eighth is in the top ten. The CDR3 has 15 residues. With 5 bases clipped from V and 5 bases from J, the junction kept 11 bases outside the gene matches. The germline V gene encodes CDR1 SEHNR and CDR2 FQNEAQ (reference sequence). Every patient relapsed after autologous stem cell transplantation, and brentuximab vedotin exposure varied. The entry originates in a study of PD-1 blockade in classical Hodgkin lymphoma. Across the whole study: Patients were dosed intravenously with nivolumab at 3 mg/kg every 2 weeks.

The specimen was peripheral blood mononuclear cells (PBMCs), collected at baseline. This TCR derives from a human donor with classical Hodgkin lymphoma. The V gene is TRBV7-9, the J gene TRBJ2-7; TRBD1 aligns across 8 bases. The CDR3 nucleotides read TGTGCCAGCAGCCCCGGACAGGGAGCTCTCCACGAGCAGTACTTC. As protein: CASSPGQGALHEQYF.